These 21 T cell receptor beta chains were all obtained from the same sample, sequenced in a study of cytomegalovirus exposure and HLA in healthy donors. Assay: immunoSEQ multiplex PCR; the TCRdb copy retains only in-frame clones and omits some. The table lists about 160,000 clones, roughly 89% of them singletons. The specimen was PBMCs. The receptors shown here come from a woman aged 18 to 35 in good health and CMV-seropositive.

For the CDR3, the DNA is TGTGCCTGGAGTGTACCTAGCAGGTTCACAGATACGCAGTATTTT. Translated, it gives CAWSVPSRFTDTQYF. The chain employs TRBV30 and TRBJ2-3; D may be TRBD2 (5 bases). V was pared by 0 bases and J by 2 bases, with 12 bases between. This CDR3 region has 15 residues. Germline-derived CDR1 and CDR2 are GTSNPN and SVGIG (reference sequence).

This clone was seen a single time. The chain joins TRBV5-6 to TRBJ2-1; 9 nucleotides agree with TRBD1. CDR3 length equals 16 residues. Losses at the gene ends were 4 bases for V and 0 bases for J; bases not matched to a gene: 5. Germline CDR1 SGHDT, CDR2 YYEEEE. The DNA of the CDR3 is TGTGCCAGCAGCCCCGGGACAGGGAGCTCCTACAATGAGCAGTTCTTC. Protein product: CASSPGTGSSYNEQFF.

CDR3 region: CASSIETGVTYEQYF. DNA of the CDR3: TGTGCCAGTAGTATAGAGACGGGAGTCACGTACGAGCAGTACTTC. The V gene is TRBV19, the J gene TRBJ2-7; D might be TRBD2 (6 bases). There are 15 residues in the CDR3. The germline CDR1 and CDR2 sequences are LNHDA and SQIVND (reference sequence). V lost 0 bases and J lost 4, with 13 bases in between.

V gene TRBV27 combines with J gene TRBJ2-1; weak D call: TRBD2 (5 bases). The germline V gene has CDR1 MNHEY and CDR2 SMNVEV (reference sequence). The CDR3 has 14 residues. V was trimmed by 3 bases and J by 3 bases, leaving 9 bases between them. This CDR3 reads CASSFASYYNEQFF. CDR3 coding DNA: TGTGCCAGCAGTTTTGCTAGCTACTACAATGAGCAGTTCTTC.

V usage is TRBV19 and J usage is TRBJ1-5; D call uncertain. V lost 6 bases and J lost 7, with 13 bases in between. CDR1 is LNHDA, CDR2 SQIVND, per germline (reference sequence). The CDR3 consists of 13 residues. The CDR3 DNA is TGTGCCAGTAGCCTCGGACCGGGACAGCCCCAGCATTTT. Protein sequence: CASSLGPGQPQHF.

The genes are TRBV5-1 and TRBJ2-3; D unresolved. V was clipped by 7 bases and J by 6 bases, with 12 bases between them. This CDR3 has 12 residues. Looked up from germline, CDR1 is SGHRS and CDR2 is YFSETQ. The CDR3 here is CASGSNTDTQYF. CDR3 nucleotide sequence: TGCGCCAGCGGCTCCAATACTGATACGCAGTATTTT.

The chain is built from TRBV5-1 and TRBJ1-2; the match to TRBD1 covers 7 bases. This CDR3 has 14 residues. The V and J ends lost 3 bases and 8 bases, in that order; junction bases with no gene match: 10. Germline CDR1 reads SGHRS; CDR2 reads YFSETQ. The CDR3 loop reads CASSYRQGLGGYTF. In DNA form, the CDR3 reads TGCGCCAGCAGCTACCGACAGGGCCTCGGGGGCTACACCTTC.

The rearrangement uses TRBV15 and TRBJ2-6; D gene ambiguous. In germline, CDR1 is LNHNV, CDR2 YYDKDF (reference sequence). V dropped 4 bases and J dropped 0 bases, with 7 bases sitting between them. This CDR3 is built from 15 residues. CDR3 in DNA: TGTGCCACCAGCACCTTAATCTCTGGGGCCAACGTCCTGACTTTC. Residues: CATSTLISGANVLTF.

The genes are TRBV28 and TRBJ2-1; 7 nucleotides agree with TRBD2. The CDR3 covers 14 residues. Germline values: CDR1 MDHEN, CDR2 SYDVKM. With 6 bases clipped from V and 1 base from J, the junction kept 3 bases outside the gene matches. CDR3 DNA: TGTGCCAGCAGAAATAGCGGGTCCTACAATGAGCAGTTCTTC. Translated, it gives CASRNSGSYNEQFF.

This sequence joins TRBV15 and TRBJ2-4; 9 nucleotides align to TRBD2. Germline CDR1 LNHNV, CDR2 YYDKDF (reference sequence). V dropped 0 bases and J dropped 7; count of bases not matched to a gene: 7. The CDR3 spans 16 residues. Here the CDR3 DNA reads TGTGCCACCAGCAGAGAATTTGCGGGAGGGTTTAACATTCAGTACTTC. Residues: CATSREFAGGFNIQYF.

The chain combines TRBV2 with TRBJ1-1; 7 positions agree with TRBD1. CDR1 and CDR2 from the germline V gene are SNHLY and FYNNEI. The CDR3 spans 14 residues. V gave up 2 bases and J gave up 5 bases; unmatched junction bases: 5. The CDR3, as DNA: TGTGCCAGCAGTGAACAGGGGGTTTTGACTGAAGCTTTCTTT. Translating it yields CASSEQGVLTEAFF.

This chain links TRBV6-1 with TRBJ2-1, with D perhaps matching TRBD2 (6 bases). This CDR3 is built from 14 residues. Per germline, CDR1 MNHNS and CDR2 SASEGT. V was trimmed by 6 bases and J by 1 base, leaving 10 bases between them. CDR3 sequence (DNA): TGTGCCAGCAGCTTAGCGGATTCCTACAATGAGCAGTTCTTC. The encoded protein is CASSLADSYNEQFF.

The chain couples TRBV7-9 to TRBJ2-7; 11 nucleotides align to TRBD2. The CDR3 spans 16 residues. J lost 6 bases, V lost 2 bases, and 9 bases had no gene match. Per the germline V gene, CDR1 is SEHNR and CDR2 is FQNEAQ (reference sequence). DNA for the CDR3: TGTGCCAGCAGCTTATCCTCAAGACTAGCGGGAAGCGAGCAGTACTTC. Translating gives CASSLSSRLAGSEQYF.

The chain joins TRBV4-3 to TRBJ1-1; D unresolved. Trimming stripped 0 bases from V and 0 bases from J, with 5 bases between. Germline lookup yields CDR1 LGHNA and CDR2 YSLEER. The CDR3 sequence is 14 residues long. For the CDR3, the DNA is TGCGCCAGCAGCCAAGAAGGAGTGAACACTGAAGCTTTCTTT. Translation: CASSQEGVNTEAFF.

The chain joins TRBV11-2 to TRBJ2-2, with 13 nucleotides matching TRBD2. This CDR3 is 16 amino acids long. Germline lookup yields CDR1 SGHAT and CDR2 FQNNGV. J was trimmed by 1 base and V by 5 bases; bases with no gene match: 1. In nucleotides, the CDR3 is TGTGCCAGCAGCCGGACTAGCGGGAGGAACACCGGGGAGCTGTTTTTT. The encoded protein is CASSRTSGRNTGELFF.

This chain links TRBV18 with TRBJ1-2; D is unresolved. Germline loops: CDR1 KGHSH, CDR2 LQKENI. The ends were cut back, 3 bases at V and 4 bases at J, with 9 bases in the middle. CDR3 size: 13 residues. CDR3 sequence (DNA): TGTGCCAGCTCACCGGAGGGTCGCTATGGCTACACCTTC. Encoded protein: CASSPEGRYGYTF.

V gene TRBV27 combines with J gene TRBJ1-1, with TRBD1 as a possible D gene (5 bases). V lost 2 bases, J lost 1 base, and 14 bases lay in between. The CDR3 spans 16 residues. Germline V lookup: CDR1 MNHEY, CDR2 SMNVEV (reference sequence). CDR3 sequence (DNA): TGTGCCAGCAGTTTAGGGGTAGGCAGGGAGAACACTGAAGCTTTCTTT. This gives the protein CASSLGVGRENTEAFF.

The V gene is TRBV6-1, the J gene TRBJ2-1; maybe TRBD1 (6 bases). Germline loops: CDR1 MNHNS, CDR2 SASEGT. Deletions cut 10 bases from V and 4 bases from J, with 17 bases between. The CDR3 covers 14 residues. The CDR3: CATLQGGGYNEQFF. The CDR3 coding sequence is TGTGCCACCCTACAGGGTGGGGGATACAATGAGCAGTTCTTC.

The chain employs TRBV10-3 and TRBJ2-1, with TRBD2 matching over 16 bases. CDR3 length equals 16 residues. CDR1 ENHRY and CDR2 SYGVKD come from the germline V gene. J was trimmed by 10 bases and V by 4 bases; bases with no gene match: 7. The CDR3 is CAISAAGTSGGGEQFF. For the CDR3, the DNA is TGTGCCATCAGTGCCGCCGGGACTAGCGGGGGGGGAGAGCAGTTCTTC.

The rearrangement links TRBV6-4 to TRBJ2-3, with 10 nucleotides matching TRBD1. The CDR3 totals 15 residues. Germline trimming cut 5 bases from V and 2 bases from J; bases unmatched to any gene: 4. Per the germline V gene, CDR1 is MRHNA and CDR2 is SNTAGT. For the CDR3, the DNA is TGTGCCAGCAGTTCCGGGACAGGGGACACAGATACGCAGTATTTT. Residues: CASSSGTGDTDTQYF.

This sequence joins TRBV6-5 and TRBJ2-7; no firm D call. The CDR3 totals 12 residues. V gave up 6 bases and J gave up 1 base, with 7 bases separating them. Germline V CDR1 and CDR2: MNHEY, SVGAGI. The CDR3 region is CASRSISYEQYF. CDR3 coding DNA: TGTGCCAGCAGGAGTATTTCCTACGAGCAGTACTTC.